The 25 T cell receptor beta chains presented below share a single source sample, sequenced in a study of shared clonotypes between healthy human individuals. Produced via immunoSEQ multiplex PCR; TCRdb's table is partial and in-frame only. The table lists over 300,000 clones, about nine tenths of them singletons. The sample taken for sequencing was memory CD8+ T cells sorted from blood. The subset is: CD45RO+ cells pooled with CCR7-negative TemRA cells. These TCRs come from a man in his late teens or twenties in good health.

This CDR3 is CASRVWAGGYNEQFF. The CDR3 nucleotides read TGTGCCAGTAGGGTCTGGGCGGGAGGTTACAATGAGCAGTTCTTC. The genes are TRBV19 and TRBJ2-1; 8 bases line up with TRBD2. This CDR3 region has 15 residues. Germline V gives CDR1 LNHDA, CDR2 SQIVND (reference sequence). The V segment lost 6 bases and the J segment 4 bases; nucleotides outside the gene matches: 8.

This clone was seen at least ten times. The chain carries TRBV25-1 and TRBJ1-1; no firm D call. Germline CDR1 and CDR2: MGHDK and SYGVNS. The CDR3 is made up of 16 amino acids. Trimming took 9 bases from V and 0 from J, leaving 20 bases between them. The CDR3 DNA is TGTGCCAGTACCCCCCTGAAGGGAATGTTGAACACTGAAGCTTTCTTT. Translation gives CASTPLKGMLNTEAFF.

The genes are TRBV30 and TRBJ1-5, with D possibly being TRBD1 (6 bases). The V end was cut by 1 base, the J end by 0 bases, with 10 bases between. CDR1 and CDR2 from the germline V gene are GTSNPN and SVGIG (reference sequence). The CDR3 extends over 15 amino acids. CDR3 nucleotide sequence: TGTGCCTGGAGTGAAGGGACAAGTAGCAATCAGCCCCAGCATTTT. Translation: CAWSEGTSSNQPQHF.

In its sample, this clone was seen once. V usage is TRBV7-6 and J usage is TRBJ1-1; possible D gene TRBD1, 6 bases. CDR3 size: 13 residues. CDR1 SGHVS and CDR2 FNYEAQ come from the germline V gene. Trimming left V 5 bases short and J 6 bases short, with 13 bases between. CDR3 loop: CASSHEGGAEAFF. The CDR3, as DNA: TGTGCCAGCAGCCACGAGGGGGGCGCTGAAGCTTTCTTT. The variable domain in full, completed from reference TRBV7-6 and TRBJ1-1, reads GAGVSQSPRYKVTKRGQDVALRCDPISGHVSLYWYRQALGQGPEFLTYFNYEAQQDKSGLPNDRFSAERPEGSISTLTIQRTEQRDSAMYRCASSHEGGAEAFFGQGTRLTVV.

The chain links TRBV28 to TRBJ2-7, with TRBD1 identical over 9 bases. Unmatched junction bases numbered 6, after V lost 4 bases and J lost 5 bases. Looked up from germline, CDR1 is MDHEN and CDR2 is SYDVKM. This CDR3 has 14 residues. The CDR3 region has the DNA TGTGCCAGCAGTTCGACAGGGGGATTAGACGAGCAGTACTTC. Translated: CASSSTGGLDEQYF.

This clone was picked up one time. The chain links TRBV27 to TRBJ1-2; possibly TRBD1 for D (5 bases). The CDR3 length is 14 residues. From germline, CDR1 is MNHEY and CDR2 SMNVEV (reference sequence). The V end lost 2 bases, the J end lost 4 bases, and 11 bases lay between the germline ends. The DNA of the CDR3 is TGTGCCAGCAGTTTAACAGGCTCGGCCTATGGCTACACCTTC. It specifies CASSLTGSAYGYTF.

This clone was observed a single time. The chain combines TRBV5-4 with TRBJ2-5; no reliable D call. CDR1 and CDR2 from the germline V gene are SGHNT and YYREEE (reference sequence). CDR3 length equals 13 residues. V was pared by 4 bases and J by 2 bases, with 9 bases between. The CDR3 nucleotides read TGTGCCAGCAGCCCACCGACACAAGAGACCCAGTACTTC. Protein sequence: CASSPPTQETQYF.

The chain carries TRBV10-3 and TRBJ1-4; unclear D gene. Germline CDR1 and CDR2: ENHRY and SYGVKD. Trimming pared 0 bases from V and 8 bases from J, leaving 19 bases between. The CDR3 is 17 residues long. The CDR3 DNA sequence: TGTGCCATCAGTGAGTCCCTCTACTTTGGGGTGATCGAAAAACTGTTTTTT. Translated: CAISESLYFGVIEKLFF.

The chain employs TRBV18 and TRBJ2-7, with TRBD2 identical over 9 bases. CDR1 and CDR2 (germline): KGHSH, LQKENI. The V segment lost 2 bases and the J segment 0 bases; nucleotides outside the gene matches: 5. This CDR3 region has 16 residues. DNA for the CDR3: TGTGCCAGCTCACCAGTTGCTAGCGGGATCTCCTACGAGCAGTACTTC. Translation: CASSPVASGISYEQYF.

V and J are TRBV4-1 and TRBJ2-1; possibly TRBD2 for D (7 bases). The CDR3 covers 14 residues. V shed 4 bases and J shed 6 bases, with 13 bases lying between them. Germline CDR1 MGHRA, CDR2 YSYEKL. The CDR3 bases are TGCGCCAGCAGCCGTGGGGGGGCCCTCAATGAGCAGTTCTTC. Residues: CASSRGGALNEQFF.

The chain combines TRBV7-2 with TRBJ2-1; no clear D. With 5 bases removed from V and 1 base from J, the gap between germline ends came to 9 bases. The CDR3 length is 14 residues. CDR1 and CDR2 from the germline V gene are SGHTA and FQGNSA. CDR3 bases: TGTGCCAGCAGCGCCAGCAGGTCCTACAATGAGCAGTTCTTC. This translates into CASSASRSYNEQFF. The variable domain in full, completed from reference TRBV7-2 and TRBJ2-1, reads GAGVSQSPSNKVTEKGKDVELRCDPISGHTALYWYRQSLGQGLEFLIYFQGNSAPDKSGLPSDRFSAERTGGSVSTLTIQRTQQEDSAVYLCASSASRSYNEQFFGPGTRLTVL.

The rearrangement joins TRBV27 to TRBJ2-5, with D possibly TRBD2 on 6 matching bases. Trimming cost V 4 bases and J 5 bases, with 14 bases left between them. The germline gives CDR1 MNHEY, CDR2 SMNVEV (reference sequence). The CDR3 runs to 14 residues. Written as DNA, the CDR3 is TGTGCCAGCAGTTCTCGGGGGTTTGGGGAGACCCAGTACTTC. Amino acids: CASSSRGFGETQYF.

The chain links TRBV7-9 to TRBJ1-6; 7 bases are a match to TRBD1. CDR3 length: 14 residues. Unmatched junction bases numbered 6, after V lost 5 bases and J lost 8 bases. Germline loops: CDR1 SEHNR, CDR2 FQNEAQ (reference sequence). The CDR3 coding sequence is TGTGCCAGCAGCGAGACAGGGTGGGATTCACCCCTCCACTTT. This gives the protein CASSETGWDSPLHF. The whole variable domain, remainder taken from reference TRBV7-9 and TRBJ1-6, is DTGVSQNPRHKITKRGQNVTFRCDPISEHNRLYWYRQTLGQGPEFLTYFQNEAQLEKSRLLSDRFSAERPKGSFSTLEIQRTEQGDSAMYLCASSETGWDSPLHFGNGTRLTVT.

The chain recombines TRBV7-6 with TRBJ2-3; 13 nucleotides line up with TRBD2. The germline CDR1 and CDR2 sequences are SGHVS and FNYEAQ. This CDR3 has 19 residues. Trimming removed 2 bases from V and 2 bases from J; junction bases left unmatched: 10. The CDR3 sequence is CASSLNPPGTSGTTDTQYF. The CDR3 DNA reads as TGTGCCAGCAGCTTAAATCCCCCCGGGACTAGCGGGACCACAGATACGCAGTATTTT.

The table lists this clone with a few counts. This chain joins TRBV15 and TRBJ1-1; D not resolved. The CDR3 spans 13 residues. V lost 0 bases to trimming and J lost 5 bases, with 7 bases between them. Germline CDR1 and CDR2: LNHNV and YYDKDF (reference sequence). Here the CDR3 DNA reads TGTGCCACCAGCAGAGACAGAGCTACTGAAGCTTTCTTT. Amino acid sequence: CATSRDRATEAFF. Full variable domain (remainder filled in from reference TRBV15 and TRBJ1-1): DAMVIQNPRYQVTQFGKPVTLSCSQTLNHNVMYWYQQKSSQAPKLLFHYYDKDFNNEADTPDNFQSRRPNTSFCFLDIRSPGLGDTAMYLCATSRDRATEAFFGQGTRLTVV.

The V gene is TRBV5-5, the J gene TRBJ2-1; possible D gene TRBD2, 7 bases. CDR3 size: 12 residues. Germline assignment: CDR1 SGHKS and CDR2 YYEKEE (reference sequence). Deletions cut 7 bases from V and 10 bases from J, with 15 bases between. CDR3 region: CASDGGGWEQFF. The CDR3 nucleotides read TGTGCCAGCGACGGCGGGGGCTGGGAGCAGTTCTTC.

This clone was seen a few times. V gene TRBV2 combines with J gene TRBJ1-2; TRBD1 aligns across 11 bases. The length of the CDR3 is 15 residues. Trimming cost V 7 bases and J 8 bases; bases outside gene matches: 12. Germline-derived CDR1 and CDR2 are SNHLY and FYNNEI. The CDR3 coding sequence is TGTGCCAGCAACATAGGACAGGGGGCGGTCAACGGCTACACCTTC. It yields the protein CASNIGQGAVNGYTF. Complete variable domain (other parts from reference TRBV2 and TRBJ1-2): EPEVTQTPSHQVTQMGQEVILRCVPISNHLYFYWYRQILGQKVEFLVSFYNNEISEKSEIFDDQFSVERPDGSNFTLKIRSTKLEDSAMYFCASNIGQGAVNGYTFGSGTRLTVV.

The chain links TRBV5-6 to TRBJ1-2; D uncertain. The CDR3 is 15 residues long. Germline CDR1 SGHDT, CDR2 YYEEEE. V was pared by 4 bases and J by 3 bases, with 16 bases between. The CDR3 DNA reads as TGTGCCAGCAGCGAGAGACCCCCCTGGGACTATGGCTACACCTTC. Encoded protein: CASSERPPWDYGYTF.

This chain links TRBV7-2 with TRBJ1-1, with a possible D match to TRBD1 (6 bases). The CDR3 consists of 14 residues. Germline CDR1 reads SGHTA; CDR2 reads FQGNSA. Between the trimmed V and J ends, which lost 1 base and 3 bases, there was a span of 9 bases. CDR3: CASSLVGADTEAFF. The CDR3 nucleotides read TGTGCCAGCAGCTTAGTGGGGGCGGACACTGAAGCTTTCTTT.

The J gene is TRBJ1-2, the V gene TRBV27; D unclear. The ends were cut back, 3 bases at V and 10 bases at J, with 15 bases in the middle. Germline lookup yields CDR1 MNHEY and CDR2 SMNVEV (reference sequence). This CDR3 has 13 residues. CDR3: CASSFHNQPTYTF. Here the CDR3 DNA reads TGTGCCAGCAGTTTTCACAACCAACCGACCTACACCTTC.

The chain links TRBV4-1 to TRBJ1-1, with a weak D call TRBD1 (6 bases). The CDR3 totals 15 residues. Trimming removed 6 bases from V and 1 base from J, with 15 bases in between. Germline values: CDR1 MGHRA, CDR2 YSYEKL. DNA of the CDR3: TGCGCCAGCAGGGGGGTGGGCAGGGGGAACACTGAAGCTTTCTTT. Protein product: CASRGVGRGNTEAFF.

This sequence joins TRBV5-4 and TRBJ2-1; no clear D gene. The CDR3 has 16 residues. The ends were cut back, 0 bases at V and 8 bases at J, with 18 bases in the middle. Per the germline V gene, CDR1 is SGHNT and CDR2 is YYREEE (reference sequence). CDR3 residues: CASSLALHIPTDEQFF. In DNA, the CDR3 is TGTGCCAGCAGCTTGGCACTCCATATTCCCACAGATGAGCAGTTCTTC.

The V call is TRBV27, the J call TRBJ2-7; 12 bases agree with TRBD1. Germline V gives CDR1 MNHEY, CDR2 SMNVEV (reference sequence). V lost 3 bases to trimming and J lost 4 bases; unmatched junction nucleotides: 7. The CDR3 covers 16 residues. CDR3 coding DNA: TGTGCCAGCAGTTTTTTGGGGGACAGGGGGCCGTACGAGCAGTACTTC. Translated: CASSFLGDRGPYEQYF.

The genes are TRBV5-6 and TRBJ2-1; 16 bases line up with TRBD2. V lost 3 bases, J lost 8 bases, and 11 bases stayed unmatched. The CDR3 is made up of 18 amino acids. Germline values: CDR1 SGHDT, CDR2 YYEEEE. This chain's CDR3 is CASSYPPGLAGGPHEQFF. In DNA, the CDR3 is TGTGCCAGCAGCTACCCCCCGGGACTAGCGGGAGGGCCCCATGAGCAGTTCTTC.

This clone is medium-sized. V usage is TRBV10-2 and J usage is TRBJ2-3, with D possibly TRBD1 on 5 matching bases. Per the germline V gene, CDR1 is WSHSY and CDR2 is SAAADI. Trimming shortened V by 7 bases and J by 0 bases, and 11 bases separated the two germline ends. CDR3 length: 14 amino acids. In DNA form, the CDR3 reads TGCGCCAGCATCCCGACAGCTAGCACAGATACGCAGTATTTT. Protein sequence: CASIPTASTDTQYF.